This T cell receptor (beta chain) derives from a study of T-cell memory formation after mild COVID-19. Study-wide background: There were largely donor-specific TCR clusters. Whole-study results and caveats: Clones that shrank (day 15 to 85) were balanced CD4/CD8, whereas later expanders leaned CD4+. CD8+ contracting clones occupied EMRA, while CD4+ ones occupied mainly CM and EM.

TCRdb passed the 5' RACE reads through MiXCR, listing each CDR3 protein once. Counted here are around 99,000 distinct CDR3 sequences, roughly 14% occurring once; the ten biggest clones make up under 45%. Remarks on this clonotype: Its specificity is not known.

Per the germline V gene, CDR1 is LGHNA and CDR2 is YNFKEQ. This CDR3 spans 16 amino acids. Trimming left V 4 bases short and J 0 bases short, with 16 bases between. The chain employs TRBV4-2 and TRBJ2-7; D not certain. This receptor was identified in a man aged 18 to 29 who had mild COVID-19 (a few samples of this study predate the infection). Cell type and time point are not known. Sequencing was done on a sample of PBMCs or a T cell subset sorted from them (not recorded which). CDR3: CASSPWGGESSYEQYF. CDR3 DNA: TGTGCCAGCAGCCCGTGGGGTGGGGAAAGCTCCTACGAGCAGTACTTC.